This TCR beta chain was captured by sequencing in a study of CD8 T cells in ankylosing spondylitis. Study-level points and caveats: Blood of patients with ankylosing spondylitis appeared to be characterized by a TCR beta motif of eight highly homologous variants. In synovial fluid and blood from reactive arthritis, some motif variants were previously reported. Reportedly, disease-linked clones are significantly enriched in ankylosing spondylitis patients' matched synovial fluid.

Many counts were recorded for this clonotype. The target antigen is unknown. As the method for making TCR beta libraries, quantitative 5'-RACE with molecular barcodes was used. One entry per CDR3 protein results from TCRdb running MiXCR on the 5' RACE reads. Among roughly 17,000 distinct CDR3 sequences, around 8% were seen once, and the ten largest hold 30% to 45%. CDR1 DFQATT and CDR2 SNEGSKA come from the germline V gene (reference sequence). V was cut by 6 bases and J by 3 bases, with 9 bases left in between. CDR3 length equals 12 residues. This rearrangement joins TRBV20-1 to TRBJ1-5; D might be TRBD1 (5 bases). The origin of this receptor is a male donor with ankylosing spondylitis or in good health (not recorded which). Sequenced material: blood. CDR3 DNA: TGCAGTGCCGCAGGGATCAATCAGCCCCAGCATTTT. Residues: CSAAGINQPQHF.